This TCR beta chain was recorded in a study of T-cell reconstitution after alpha-beta-depleted transplantation in children. Unique molecular identifiers tagged the TCRbeta library. Using its own MiXCR run on the PCR reads, TCRdb lists one record per CDR3 protein. The sample has approximately 520,000 distinct CDR3 sequences; more than 9.5% are singletons. This clonotype showed up many times. The sequenced sample was PBMCs, mostly from graft donor cells, obtained 180 days after TCRalphabeta/CD19-depleted stem cell transplant. The TCR comes from a female patient aged 2 to 10 who had a stem cell transplant for aplastic anemia, so the T cells may come from the graft donor.

The CDR3 nucleotides read TGTGCCACCAGCAGAGATTCGTTTAGCACAGATACGCAGTATTTT. Translation gives CATSRDSFSTDTQYF. This rearrangement joins TRBV15 to TRBJ2-3; D remains unclear. This CDR3 spans 15 amino acids. From germline, CDR1 is LNHNV and CDR2 YYDKDF (reference sequence). V lost 0 bases and J lost 0, with 7 bases in between.